This T cell receptor beta chain was obtained from a study of OX40 agonist ivuxolimab in advanced cancers. Here immunoSEQ multiplex PCR was the method, and the copy in TCRdb shows in-frame clones only, minus some. The table shows roughly 48,000 clones, with approximately 81% occurring only once. Autoimmune disease history or systemic immunosuppression barred patients. Concerning this clone itself: As yet, its antigen is unknown.

Overall study findings and caveats: Dosing at 0.1 to 3.0 mg/kg was accompanied by clonal expansion of CD4+ and CD8+ blood T cells by week 6. Expanded clones were, on average, more numerous among CD8+ T cells than CD4+.

Between the trimmed V and J ends, which lost 3 bases and 0 bases, there was a span of 8 bases. CDR3 size: 14 residues. Germline CDR1 is WNHNN and CDR2 is SYGVQD (reference sequence). The sample in question was CD4+ or CD8+ T cells sorted from blood, obtained in a trial of the OX40 agonist ivuxolimab. This receptor was identified in an adult with an advanced solid tumor such as melanoma, head and neck, liver or kidney cancer. This chain connects TRBV10-1 to TRBJ2-5; D unclear. The CDR3 loop reads CASSDGRYQETQYF. DNA for the CDR3: TGCGCCAGCAGTGATGGCCGTTACCAAGAGACCCAGTACTTC.